These T cell receptor beta chains were read from a single sample in a study of T cell repertoires in cytomegalovirus infection. No cognate antigen is known for these TCRs. TCRdb re-called the reads with MiXCR, one entry per CDR3 protein. The table has around 770,000 distinct CDR3 sequences, under 35% seen once; the top ten hold around 13%. The material was cultured CD8+ T cells from PBMCs, obtained from culture after CMV antigen stimulation. The receptors derive from a human donor in good health (CMV status not recorded). Some clones in this sample may be carry-over from other donors' samples. The CDR3 runs from the conserved cysteine through the conserved F or W. The D gene is left open where the match is weak. Some rows have no size entry. The others give once, few or many, or a class for an expanded clone.

V	D	J	size	CDR3	DNA
TRBV12-3/TRBV12-4	.	TRBJ2-7	few	CASSFLLGASEQYF	TGTGCCAGCAGTTTCCTGCTAGGGGCATCCGAGCAGTACTTC
TRBV5-6	.	TRBJ1-1	few	CASSGGREGTEAFF	TGTGCCAGCAGCGGTGGACGGGAGGGCACTGAAGCTTTCTTT
TRBV19	.	TRBJ2-4	.	CASRGLENIQYF	TGTGCCAGTAGGGGCCTAGAAAACATTCAGTACTTC
TRBV28	.	TRBJ1-5	few	CASSAWTADTFNQPQHF	TGTGCCAGCAGTGCCTGGACGGCTGATACCTTCAATCAGCCCCAGCATTTT
TRBV7-9	TRBD1	TRBJ1-1	.	CASSLSPTGRGTEAFF	TGTGCCAGCAGCCTTAGCCCGACAGGGCGCGGCACTGAAGCTTTCTTT
TRBV15	.	TRBJ1-2	.	CATGQGLRGYTF	TGTGCCACTGGGCAGGGGCTTCGAGGCTACACCTTC
TRBV5-1	.	TRBJ1-3	.	CASSLYGTVTSGNTIYF	TGCGCCAGCAGCTTGTATGGGACGGTCACCTCTGGAAACACCATATATTTT
TRBV28	TRBD1	TRBJ2-5	few	CASTTGGHETQYF	TGTGCCAGCACCACAGGGGGGCACGAGACCCAGTACTTC
TRBV7-9	TRBD1	TRBJ1-1	.	CASSPAQGENTEAFF	TGTGCCAGCAGCCCAGCTCAGGGGGAGAACACTGAAGCTTTCTTT
TRBV6-6	TRBD1	TRBJ2-5	few	CASSWTEAGQGQETQYF	TGTGCCAGCAGTTGGACCGAGGCGGGACAGGGACAAGAGACCCAGTACTTC
TRBV6-5	.	TRBJ2-3	.	CASSYDSRSTDTQYF	TGTGCCAGCAGTTACGACAGCCGAAGCACAGATACGCAGTATTTT
TRBV27	.	TRBJ2-1	.	CASSRLSTGGNEQFF	TGTGCCAGCAGTCGCCTCTCGACGGGTGGGAATGAGCAGTTCTTC
TRBV4-1	TRBD2	TRBJ2-3	few	CASSQNPLAGGPTDTQYF	TGCGCCAGCAGCCAAAACCCACTAGCGGGGGGGCCTACAGATACGCAGTATTTT
TRBV12-3/TRBV12-4	TRBD1	TRBJ1-1	.	CASREGAAEAFF	TGTGCCAGCCGGGAGGGGGCGGCTGAAGCTTTCTTT
TRBV6-1	TRBD1	TRBJ2-1	few	CASSSQLGQGDNEQFF	TGTGCCAGCAGTTCCCAACTTGGACAGGGTGATAATGAGCAGTTCTTC
TRBV15	.	TRBJ1-1	.	CATSRLPALDTEAFF	TGTGCCACCAGCAGACTACCCGCACTGGACACTGAAGCTTTCTTT
TRBV27	.	TRBJ2-3	.	CAIWARKTDTQYF	TGTGCCATTTGGGCCAGGAAAACAGATACGCAGTATTTT
TRBV7-8	.	TRBJ1-5	.	CASSLVPGQSWQPQHF	TGTGCCAGCAGCTTAGTTCCTGGACAGTCGTGGCAGCCCCAGCATTTT
TRBV20-1	.	TRBJ2-1	few	CSEGNPRNEQFF	TGCAGTGAGGGGAATCCTAGAAATGAGCAGTTCTTC
TRBV5-1	.	TRBJ2-7	few	CASSWGEGAGYYEQYF	TGCGCCAGCAGCTGGGGGGAGGGGGCCGGATACTACGAGCAGTACTTC
TRBV7-2	.	TRBJ1-1	few	CASSPTGEGTEAFF	TGTGCCAGCAGCCCGACCGGGGAGGGCACTGAAGCTTTCTTT
TRBV7-2	.	TRBJ1-2	many	CASSSPGGYTF	TGTGCCAGCAGCTCGCCCGGAGGCTACACCTTC
TRBV28	TRBD1	TRBJ2-1	.	CASSLEDRQGYDNEQFF	TGTGCCAGCAGTTTAGAGGACAGACAGGGGTATGACAATGAGCAGTTCTTC
TRBV28	TRBD1	TRBJ2-2	few	CASSWGDRADTGELFF	TGTGCCAGCAGTTGGGGGGACAGGGCGGACACCGGGGAGCTGTTTTTT
TRBV6-1	TRBD1	TRBJ2-7	few	CASIWDSKPYEQYF	TGTGCCAGCATTTGGGACAGTAAACCCTACGAGCAGTACTTC
TRBV12-3/TRBV12-4	TRBD2	TRBJ2-3	.	CASSLLGSGGGVDTQYF	TGTGCCAGCAGTTTATTGGGTAGCGGGGGGGGTGTAGATACGCAGTATTTT
TRBV14	.	TRBJ1-2	.	CASSQVGLTYGYTF	TGTGCCAGCAGCCAAGTCGGACTAACCTATGGCTACACCTTC
TRBV14	.	TRBJ1-4	few	CASSQGPQLNEKLFF	TGTGCCAGCAGCCAAGGTCCCCAGCTTAATGAAAAACTGTTTTTT
TRBV6-1	.	TRBJ1-1	many	CASSAGVASISLNTEAFF	TGTGCCAGCAGTGCCGGTGTTGCTTCGATCTCTTTGAACACTGAAGCTTTCTTT
TRBV7-2	.	TRBJ2-1	.	CASSLAGGGANEQFF	TGTGCCAGCAGCTTAGCCGGCGGGGGCGCCAATGAGCAGTTCTTC
TRBV7-9	TRBD2	TRBJ2-3	many	CASPSLARTSGGLTDTQYF	TGTGCCAGCCCAAGCTTAGCGAGGACTAGCGGGGGACTCACAGATACGCAGTATTTT
TRBV11-2	TRBD1	TRBJ2-5	few	CASSSTTGPQETQYF	TGTGCCAGCAGCTCGACGACAGGGCCTCAAGAGACCCAGTACTTC
TRBV19	TRBD1	TRBJ2-1	.	CASKYTGGYNEQFF	TGTGCCAGCAAATATACAGGGGGGTACAATGAGCAGTTCTTC
TRBV20-1	.	TRBJ1-5	few	CSARVTRGNQPQHF	TGCAGTGCTAGAGTGACAAGGGGCAATCAGCCCCAGCATTTT
TRBV7-2	.	TRBJ2-1	many	CASSFHRADEQFF	TGTGCCAGCAGCTTTCACAGGGCCGATGAGCAGTTCTTC
TRBV3-1	.	TRBJ1-1	.	CASSQAGIDEAFF	TGTGCCAGCAGCCAAGCGGGGATAGATGAAGCTTTCTTT
TRBV7-2	TRBD2	TRBJ2-1	many	CASSSPLAGGPYNEQFF	TGTGCCAGCAGCTCTCCACTAGCGGGGGGCCCGTACAATGAGCAGTTCTTC
TRBV27	.	TRBJ2-7	.	CASSLSKGPLGREQYF	TGTGCCAGCAGTTTATCCAAAGGACCGCTCGGTCGGGAGCAGTACTTC
TRBV5-4	.	TRBJ1-1	few	CASSLGRRGTEAFF	TGTGCCAGCAGCTTAGGACGAAGGGGGACTGAAGCTTTCTTT
TRBV6-1	TRBD1	TRBJ2-1	.	CASSESTGGLHNEQFF	TGTGCCAGCAGTGAAAGTACAGGGGGTCTCCACAATGAGCAGTTCTTC
TRBV19	.	TRBJ2-7	.	CATKPPTGSSYEQYF	TGTGCCACCAAACCACCGACAGGTAGCTCCTACGAGCAGTACTTC
TRBV25-1	TRBD2	TRBJ2-5	few	CASSESRAGGPFYETQYF	TGTGCCAGCAGTGAATCACGAGCGGGGGGGCCGTTTTATGAGACCCAGTACTTC